The 5 T cell receptor beta chains listed next were all sequenced from one sample in a study of blood T cell repertoires in COVID-19. TCRdb keeps only in-frame clones here, not all; method: immunoSEQ multiplex PCR. Here the sample spans over 150,000 clones, 70% to 85% being singletons. The material sequenced was peripheral blood. The receptors were gathered from a man aged 80 or over with COVID-19, enrolled during active disease.

The chain recombines TRBV3-1 (or the pseudogene TRBV3-2) with TRBJ2-2; a possible D gene is TRBD2 (6 bases). The germline V gene encodes CDR1 LGHDT and CDR2 YNNKEL (reference sequence). The germline V and J ends were trimmed by 1 base and 3 bases, with 12 bases remaining between them. This CDR3 spans 16 amino acids. CDR3 nucleotide sequence: TGTGCCAGCAGCCAAGGGTCCGGGGGATACACCGGGGAGCTGTTTTTT. Residues: CASSQGSGGYTGELFF.

V usage is TRBV7-2 and J usage is TRBJ2-3; 8 bases line up with TRBD1. The germline V gene encodes CDR1 SGHTA and CDR2 FQGNSA. After removal of 6 bases from V and 5 bases from J, the junction contained 4 bases not matched to a gene. This CDR3 comprises 13 residues. CDR3 sequence reads: CASSGQGRDTQYF. CDR3 sequence (DNA): TGTGCCAGCAGTGGACAGGGTAGAGATACGCAGTATTTT.

V usage is TRBV18 and J usage is TRBJ2-5; the D gene is possibly TRBD1 (6 bases). The CDR3 length is 13 residues. From germline, CDR1 is KGHSH and CDR2 LQKENI. V dropped 6 bases and J dropped 5 bases, with 13 bases sitting between them. The CDR3 nucleotides read TGTGCCAGCTCCTCTCAGGGGCAGGAGACCCAGTACTTC. Its protein product is CASSSQGQETQYF.

This chain joins TRBV19 and TRBJ2-3; D is possibly TRBD2 (6 bases). The CDR3 runs to 15 residues. The V gene lost 5 bases and the J gene lost 0 bases, with 12 bases spanning the gap. Per germline, CDR1 LNHDA and CDR2 SQIVND (reference sequence). The CDR3 protein is CASSWGGISTDTQYF. DNA for the CDR3: TGTGCCAGTAGTTGGGGCGGGATTAGCACAGATACGCAGTATTTT. Variable domain in full (rest from reference TRBV19 and TRBJ2-3): DGGITQSPKYLFRKEGQNVTLSCEQNLNHDAMYWYRQDPGQGLRLIYYSQIVNDFQKGDIAEGYSVSREKKESFPLTVTSAQKNPTAFYLCASSWGGISTDTQYFGPGTRLTVL.

The rearrangement joins TRBV3-1 (or the pseudogene TRBV3-2) to TRBJ2-1, with 12 bases identical to TRBD2. In germline, CDR1 is LGHDT, CDR2 YNNKEL (reference sequence). The CDR3 is made up of 17 amino acids. The trim removed 3 bases at V and 0 bases at J, leaving 3 bases unmatched. CDR3 protein: CASSQEGLAGSYNEQFF. In DNA, the CDR3 is TGTGCCAGCAGCCAGGAGGGACTAGCGGGCTCCTACAATGAGCAGTTCTTC.